Listed below are T cell receptor beta chains from one sample, sequenced in a study of CD8+ T cells in alopecia areata. TCRdb's copy holds only in-frame clones and misses some; the assay was immunoSEQ multiplex PCR. The table shows approximately 100,000 clones, with 86% occurring only once. The source was CD8+ T cells sorted from blood, collected at roughly week 30, from a patient treated with tofacitinib. Receptors were obtained from a human donor with alopecia areata. Each CDR3 is given without its conserved first and last residue. Each record gives: D gene, J gene, V gene, CDR3 protein. A D gene is named only where the DNA matches it firmly.

>TRBD1|TRBJ2-3|TRBV25-1
ASIDQGAPTDTQY
>TRBD1|TRBJ2-1|TRBV14
ASSQTGSSYNEQF
>TRBD2|TRBJ2-1|TRBV11-2
ASSLLAGAWEQF
>.|TRBJ2-7|TRBV25-1
ATKDSYEQY
>.|TRBJ2-1|TRBV7-6
ASSLSRQSSYNEQF
>.|TRBJ2-7|TRBV7-8
ASSLSDTPQEQY
>TRBD1|TRBJ1-4|TRBV4-1
ASKEGQNPTNEKLF
>.|TRBJ2-1|TRBV2
ASRPKYNEQF
>.|TRBJ2-1|TRBV6-5
ASSYGAEDYNEQF
>TRBD1|TRBJ2-1|TRBV5-1
ASSRGQGQDEQF
>.|TRBJ2-2|TRBV30
AWSVTSDTGELF
>TRBD1|TRBJ2-1|TRBV29-1
SVLTPDRGLNEQF
>.|TRBJ2-7|TRBV7-9
ASSTTPGSYEQY
>.|TRBJ2-7|TRBV6-6
ASSYLSGNYEQY
>TRBD1|TRBJ2-2|TRBV4-1
ASSPSRDRAGELF
>TRBD1|TRBJ2-7|TRBV29-1
SVEDRAYEQY
>.|TRBJ2-3|TRBV6-5
ASSYGLAGADTQY